This T cell receptor (beta chain) originates from a study of cytomegalovirus exposure and HLA in healthy donors. PCR involved 60 Vbeta and 13 Jbeta primers. Libraries were prepared by immunoSEQ multiplex PCR; TCRdb keeps only in-frame clonotypes and omits some of them. The sample yields under 150,000 clones, 81% seen once. With V trimmed by 1 base and J by 0 bases, 2 bases remained unmatched. CDR1 and CDR2 from the germline V gene are SGHRS and YFSETQ. The CDR3 spans 15 residues. Sequences were obtained from PBMCs. The rearrangement links TRBV5-1 to TRBJ1-1, with 8 bases identical to TRBD1. The clonotype originates from a young man in good health and CMV-seronegative. CDR3 coding DNA: TGCGCCAGCAGCTTGCCACAGGGGGTGAACACTGAAGCTTTCTTT. Protein: CASSLPQGVNTEAFF.